The 27 T cell receptor beta chains presented below share a single source sample, sequenced in a study of PD-1 blockade in classical Hodgkin lymphoma. Following autologous stem cell transplantation, relapse occurred in every patient, and exposure to brentuximab vedotin varied. Sequencing was performed with immunoSEQ multiplex PCR; in TCRdb, only in-frame clones are kept and a portion is missing. The repertoire holds approximately 50,000 clones, with just under 75% as singletons. The sample consisted of peripheral blood mononuclear cells (PBMCs), taken before the second cycle of nivolumab. These receptors all stem from a human donor with classical Hodgkin lymphoma.

The genes are TRBV28 and TRBJ1-2; no reliable D call. Trimming left V 5 bases short and J 6 bases short, with 25 bases between. Germline V CDR1 and CDR2: MDHEN, SYDVKM. The CDR3 is made up of 17 amino acids. CDR3 residues: CASSDTYELRSAHGYTF. The CDR3 nucleotides read TGTGCCAGCAGTGACACCTACGAGCTAAGATCGGCCCATGGCTACACCTTC.

The chain combines TRBV28 with TRBJ2-1, with TRBD2 matching 10 bases. The CDR3 contains 15 residues. V lost 4 bases and J lost 5; bases outside the gene matches: 5. Germline CDR1 and CDR2: MDHEN and SYDVKM. For the CDR3, the DNA is TGTGCCAGCAGTTCGGGACTAGCGTATGACAATGAGCAGTTCTTC. Encoded protein: CASSSGLAYDNEQFF. The full variable domain, its missing parts supplied by reference TRBV28 and TRBJ2-1, is DVKVTQSSRYLVKRTGEKVFLECVQDMDHENMFWYRQDPGLGLRLIYFSYDVKMKEKGDIPEGYSVSREKKERFSLILESASTNQTSMYLCASSSGLAYDNEQFFGPGTRLTVL.

The rearrangement links TRBV28 to TRBJ2-7; a possible D gene is TRBD1 (6 bases). The germline V gene encodes CDR1 MDHEN and CDR2 SYDVKM. This CDR3 has 15 amino acids. V lost 6 bases and J 3 bases, leaving 18 bases between the germline ends. In nucleotides, the CDR3 is TGTGCCAGCAGGTCAACAGGGTCCCTTTACTACGAGCAGTACTTC. This gives the protein CASRSTGSLYYEQYF.

The table lists this clone with a few counts. The rearrangement links TRBV5-1 to TRBJ2-3; 14 bases map to TRBD2. V trimming: 3 bases; J trimming: 4 bases; junction bases outside the gene matches: 7. The CDR3 contains 17 residues. CDR1 and CDR2 (germline): SGHRS, YFSETQ. The CDR3 bases are TGCGCCAGCAGCTCCCGACTAGCGGGAGGGGGGCCAGATACGCAGTATTTT. Residues: CASSSRLAGGGPDTQYF.

V is TRBV30 and J is TRBJ2-7; the match to TRBD2 covers 7 bases. CDR3 length: 14 amino acids. With V trimmed by 0 bases and J by 4 bases, 6 bases remained unmatched. Germline V gene data show CDR1 as GTSNPN and CDR2 as SVGIG (reference sequence). The CDR3 DNA is TGTGCCTGGAGTGTACAGGAGCGGGGATACGAGCAGTACTTC. Translation: CAWSVQERGYEQYF.

The chain combines TRBV7-6 with TRBJ2-7; either TRBD1 or TRBD2 may fit D (6 bases each). CDR1 SGHVS and CDR2 FNYEAQ come from the germline V gene. V lost 5 bases and J lost 2, with 16 bases in between. The CDR3 is 15 residues long. The CDR3 DNA sequence: TGTGCCAGCAGCCTTAAGGGGGAGGATACCTACGAGCAGTACTTC. This encodes CASSLKGEDTYEQYF.

The rearrangement joins TRBV6-5 to TRBJ2-3, with a tentative D call TRBD2 (6 bases). The V gene lost 5 bases and the J gene lost 0 bases, with 12 bases spanning the gap. The CDR3 sequence is 15 residues long. The germline gives CDR1 MNHEY, CDR2 SVGAGI. CDR3 DNA: TGTGCCAGCAGTCCCAGCGGGTTTAGCACAGATACGCAGTATTTT. It is translated as CASSPSGFSTDTQYF.

The chain couples TRBV2 to TRBJ2-7, with D hard to call. Trimming took 2 bases from V and 4 from J, leaving 12 bases between them. There are 14 residues in the CDR3. CDR1 is SNHLY, CDR2 FYNNEI, per germline. This CDR3 reads CASSESRATYEQYF. DNA for the CDR3: TGTGCCAGCAGTGAATCTCGGGCTACATACGAGCAGTACTTC.

This rearrangement joins TRBV21-1 to TRBJ2-5. TRBV21-1 is noted as a pseudogene. CDR3 length: 16 amino acids. This CDR3 reads CASSKFRTEYQETQYF. The DNA of the CDR3 is TGTGCCAGCAGCAAATTTCGGACCGAGTACCAAGAGACCCAGTACTTC.

V and J are TRBV6-5 and TRBJ2-5; the match to TRBD2 covers 9 bases. The CDR3 sequence is 16 residues long. In germline, CDR1 is MNHEY, CDR2 SVGAGI. V trimming: 0 bases; J trimming: 2 bases; junction bases outside the gene matches: 4. The CDR3 nucleotides read TGTGCCAGCAGTTACTCTTGGAGCGGGAGGCAAGAGACCCAGTACTTC. This codes for CASSYSWSGRQETQYF.

As to this clone: In the same sample, other DNA sequences code for this CDR3. The chain recombines TRBV18 with TRBJ1-2, with D hard to call. CDR1 and CDR2 from the germline V gene are KGHSH and LQKENI. V dropped 3 bases and J dropped 8 bases, with 19 bases sitting between them. The CDR3 contains 15 residues. This CDR3 is CASSPLDGRAKGYTF. The CDR3 DNA reads as TGTGCCAGCTCACCCCTGGACGGAAGGGCCAAAGGCTACACCTTC.

The chain joins TRBV2 to TRBJ1-1; D gene uncertain. Germline loops: CDR1 SNHLY, CDR2 FYNNEI. V shed 7 bases and J shed 0 bases, with 15 bases lying between them. CDR3 length: 15 residues. The CDR3, as DNA: TGTGCCAGCACCTCTCACTCACAGATGAACACTGAAGCTTTCTTT. Translated: CASTSHSQMNTEAFF.

This clone was observed once. The gene calls are TRBV14 and TRBJ2-1; D unresolved. V dropped 1 base and J dropped 10 bases, with 5 bases sitting between them. The CDR3 is made up of 11 amino acids. The germline gives CDR1 SGHDN, CDR2 FVKESK. The CDR3 DNA sequence: TGTGCCAGCAGCCAAGCCAACGAGCAGTTCTTC. It is translated as CASSQANEQFF.

The V and J genes are TRBV6-1 and TRBJ1-1; 10 positions match TRBD1. V lost 6 bases and J lost 6; bases outside the gene matches: 7. The CDR3 is 14 residues long. CDR1 and CDR2 from the germline V gene are MNHNS and SASEGT. The CDR3 nucleotides are TGTGCCAGCAGCCTTAGACAGGGGGCCGCTGAAGCTTTCTTT. Amino acid sequence: CASSLRQGAAEAFF.

The gene calls are TRBV27 and TRBJ1-1; unclear D gene. Germline-derived CDR1 and CDR2 are MNHEY and SMNVEV (reference sequence). Trimming removed 0 bases at V and 5 bases at J, with 7 bases between. The CDR3 runs to 13 residues. The CDR3 nucleotides read TGTGCCAGCAGTTTATCGGGTAGGACTGAAGCTTTCTTT. This encodes CASSLSGRTEAFF.

V gene TRBV7-9 combines with J gene TRBJ2-7, with 7 nucleotides matching TRBD1. The V gene end was trimmed by 8 bases and the J gene end by 2 bases; junction bases not matched to a gene: 12. CDR3 length: 15 amino acids. In germline, CDR1 is SEHNR, CDR2 FQNEAQ (reference sequence). The CDR3 DNA sequence: TGTGCCAGCGCGGGCGCAAAGGGACAGACCTACGAGCAGTACTTC. It translates to CASAGAKGQTYEQYF.

This clone was picked up one time. The chain recombines TRBV30 with TRBJ2-1; TRBD1 matches at 10 bases. Per the germline V gene, CDR1 is GTSNPN and CDR2 is SVGIG (reference sequence). With 0 bases clipped from V and 6 bases from J, the junction kept 2 bases outside the gene matches. The CDR3 totals 14 residues. The CDR3 region is CAWSVGQGGNEQFF. The DNA for the CDR3 is TGTGCCTGGAGTGTAGGACAGGGGGGCAATGAGCAGTTCTTC.

This clone was counted between two and nine times. V gene TRBV19 combines with J gene TRBJ1-5, with D perhaps TRBD1 (6 bases). Germline V gene data show CDR1 as LNHDA and CDR2 as SQIVND (reference sequence). The CDR3 sequence is 16 residues long. V lost 3 bases and J lost 3, with 15 bases in between. The CDR3 region is CASSMRGRDTNQPQHF. CDR3 DNA: TGTGCCAGTAGTATGCGGGGGCGAGACACCAATCAGCCCCAGCATTTT.

The CDR3, as DNA: TGTGCCAGCATAGGGTACAGGAGTATGGACGAGCAGTACTTC. This sequence encodes CASIGYRSMDEQYF. The chain links TRBV6-5 to TRBJ2-7, with D possibly matching TRBD1 (5 bases). The CDR3 is made up of 14 amino acids. V lost 7 bases and J 5 bases, leaving 18 bases between the germline ends. Germline V gives CDR1 MNHEY, CDR2 SVGAGI.

The genes are TRBV30 and TRBJ2-1; TRBD1 is a possible D gene (6 bases). The ends were cut back, 1 base at V and 3 bases at J, with 13 bases in the middle. CDR1 is GTSNPN, CDR2 SVGIG, per germline (reference sequence). The CDR3 covers 15 residues. This CDR3 reads CAWSDPRGYYNEQFF. For the CDR3, the DNA is TGTGCCTGGAGTGACCCCAGGGGCTACTACAATGAGCAGTTCTTC.

In regard to this clone: In the same sample, other DNA sequences code for this CDR3. The V call is TRBV29-1, the J call TRBJ1-1; perhaps TRBD1 as D (6 bases). Germline V gives CDR1 SQVTM, CDR2 ANQGSEA. CDR3 length equals 12 residues. Deletions cut 6 bases from V and 1 base from J, with 9 bases between. The chain's CDR3 is CSVLQGNTEAFF. The DNA of the CDR3 is TGCAGCGTATTACAGGGGAACACTGAAGCTTTCTTT.

The rearrangement joins TRBV6-6 to TRBJ2-6; D is tentatively TRBD1 or TRBD2 (7 bases each). Trimming removed 5 bases from V and 0 bases from J, with 11 bases in between. Germline lookup yields CDR1 MNHNY and CDR2 SVGAGI (reference sequence). There are 16 residues in the CDR3. In DNA, the CDR3 is TGTGCCAGCAGTCCCAGGGGGGGCTCTGGGGCCAACGTCCTGACTTTC. Its translation: CASSPRGGSGANVLTF.

The V call is TRBV28, the J call TRBJ2-1; 7 bases are shared with TRBD1. The germline CDR1 and CDR2 sequences are MDHEN and SYDVKM. The CDR3 sequence is 17 residues long. V shed 6 bases and J 0 bases; nucleotides not matched to a gene: 11. DNA of the CDR3: TGTGCCAGCAGGAGCGACAGGGCCCTCAGCTCCTACAATGAGCAGTTCTTC. Translation gives CASRSDRALSSYNEQFF.

This clone was counted a single time. V is TRBV11-2 and J is TRBJ2-2, with D possibly being TRBD2 (5 bases). Trimming took 2 bases from V and 1 from J, leaving 8 bases between them. Looked up from germline, CDR1 is SGHAT and CDR2 is FQNNGV. The CDR3 has 15 amino acids. DNA of the CDR3: TGTGCCAGCAGCTTATTGAGGGTGAACACCGGGGAGCTGTTTTTT. Its protein product is CASSLLRVNTGELFF.

The gene calls are TRBV19 and TRBJ2-6; D is perhaps TRBD2 (5 bases). Looked up from germline, CDR1 is LNHDA and CDR2 is SQIVND (reference sequence). This CDR3 has 16 residues. Trimming cost V 4 bases and J 2 bases, with 12 bases left between them. The chain's CDR3 is CASSTLGLTGANVLTF. DNA for the CDR3: TGTGCCAGTAGTACTCTAGGACTTACTGGGGCCAACGTCCTGACTTTC.

The sample holds a few counts of this clone. The chain has TRBV2 and TRBJ2-3, with TRBD2 matching 11 bases. CDR1 and CDR2 (germline): SNHLY, FYNNEI. The J segment lost 6 bases and the V segment lost 0 bases, leaving 5 bases of the junction unmatched. This CDR3 contains 16 residues. The CDR3 loop is CASSEASPSGRDTQYF. Written as DNA, the CDR3 is TGTGCCAGCAGTGAAGCGTCGCCTAGCGGGAGGGATACGCAGTATTTT.

The rearrangement joins TRBV5-1 to TRBJ1-6; the D gene is possibly TRBD1 (5 bases). The germline V gene encodes CDR1 SGHRS and CDR2 YFSETQ. V lost 5 bases to trimming and J lost 8 bases, with 14 bases between them. This CDR3 has 14 amino acids. The CDR3 sequence: CASSNGGFDSPLHF. The DNA of the CDR3 is TGCGCCAGCAGTAACGGGGGTTTTGATTCACCCCTCCACTTT.